These T cell receptor beta chains were read from a single sample in a study of blood T cell repertoires in COVID-19. The protocol was immunoSEQ multiplex PCR, while the TCRdb copy is restricted to in-frame clones and leaves out a portion. Seen here are more than 90,000 clones, approximately 70% observed once, and the top ten hold 20% to 25%. Sequenced sample: peripheral blood. The receptors were sampled from a woman aged 60 to 75 in a cohort sampled during active or convalescent COVID-19. Each CDR3 is given with its conserved first and last residue. The order of the fields is D gene, J gene, clone size, CDR3 length, V gene, CDR3 protein, CDR3 DNA. A D gene is named only where the DNA matches it firmly. Rows give clone size only sometimes, using once, few, many, or a class for an expanded clone.

>NA|TRBJ2-6|NA|15|TRBV28
CASSLGGQGANVLTF
TGTGCCAGCAGTTTGGGGGGGCAAGGGGCCAACGTCCTGACTTTC
>NA|TRBJ2-3|NA|14|TRBV9
CASSPGSVLDTQYF
TGTGCCAGCAGCCCAGGGTCGGTGCTAGATACGCAGTATTTT
>NA|TRBJ2-7|NA|15|TRBV6-1
CASSEGGFSSYEQYF
TGTGCCAGCAGTGAAGGGGGCTTCAGTTCCTACGAGCAGTACTTC
>TRBD2|TRBJ2-3|NA|17|TRBV2
CASSVRLAGVSTDTQYF
TGTGCCAGCAGTGTTCGTCTAGCGGGGGTCAGCACAGATACGCAGTATTTT
>TRBD1|TRBJ2-1|NA|17|TRBV23-1
CASSQSLARGCDNEQFF
TGCGCCAGCAGTCAATCTTTGGCCAGGGGGTGCGACAATGAGCAGTTCTTC
>TRBD1|TRBJ1-6|NA|14|TRBV28
CASTNDRGNSPLHF
TGTGCCAGCACCAACGACAGGGGGAATTCACCCCTCCACTTT
>TRBD2|TRBJ2-7|NA|16|TRBV9
CASSVATWEGTGEQYF
TGTGCCAGCAGCGTAGCTACTTGGGAGGGGACGGGGGAGCAGTACTTC
>NA|TRBJ1-4|NA|16|TRBV18
CASSPAQAGVNEKLFF
TGTGCCAGCTCACCGGCCCAGGCCGGGGTTAATGAAAAACTGTTTTTT
>NA|TRBJ2-2|once|17|TRBV5-1
CASSLGAATGSTGELFF
TGCGCCAGCAGCTTGGGGGCAGCCACGGGGAGCACCGGGGAGCTGTTTTTT
>TRBD2|TRBJ2-5|NA|15|TRBV5-1
CASRTSGGRQETQYF
TGCGCCAGCAGGACTAGCGGGGGCCGTCAAGAGACCCAGTACTTC
>NA|TRBJ1-1|NA|15|TRBV2
CASSLFWDLNTEAFF
TGTGCCAGCAGTCTGTTCTGGGACTTAAACACTGAAGCTTTCTTT
>NA|TRBJ2-3|NA|16|TRBV3-1/TRBV3-2
CASSRLTGKNTDTQYF
TGTGCCAGCAGCCGCCTAACAGGGAAAAACACAGATACGCAGTATTTT
>TRBD2|TRBJ2-1|few|16|TRBV7-6
CASSSPTSGGANEQFF
TGTGCCAGCAGCTCCCCAACTAGCGGGGGGGCTAATGAGCAGTTCTTC
>NA|TRBJ2-1|NA|15|TRBV7-3
CASSLQGFSYNEQFF
TGTGCCAGCAGCTTACAGGGGTTCTCCTACAATGAGCAGTTCTTC
>TRBD1|TRBJ1-3|NA|14|TRBV15
CATGPDRGYGTIYF
TGTGCCACCGGACCGGACAGGGGTTATGGCACCATATATTTT
>NA|TRBJ2-7|NA|14|TRBV7-2
CASSLGAVSYEQYF
TGTGCCAGCAGCTTAGGGGCAGTCTCCTACGAGCAGTACTTC
>TRBD1|TRBJ1-1|NA|15|TRBV2
CASTRIRTGGTEAFF
TGTGCCAGCACCCGTATCAGGACAGGGGGGACTGAAGCTTTCTTT